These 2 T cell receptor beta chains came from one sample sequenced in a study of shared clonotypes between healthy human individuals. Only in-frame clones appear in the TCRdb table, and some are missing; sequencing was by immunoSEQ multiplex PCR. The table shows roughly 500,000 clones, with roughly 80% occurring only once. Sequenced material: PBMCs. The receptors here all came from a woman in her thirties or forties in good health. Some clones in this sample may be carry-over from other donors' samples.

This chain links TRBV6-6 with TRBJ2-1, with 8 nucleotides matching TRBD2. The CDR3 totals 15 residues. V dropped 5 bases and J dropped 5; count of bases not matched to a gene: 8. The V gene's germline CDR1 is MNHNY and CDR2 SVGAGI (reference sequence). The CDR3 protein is CASSPSGSSNNEQFF. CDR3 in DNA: TGTGCCAGCAGTCCCAGCGGGAGTTCTAACAATGAGCAGTTCTTC.

CDR3 DNA: TGTGCCTGGAGTAACCCCGCCGGCGCGGGGGTCAATCAGCCCCAGCATTTT. Translated: CAWSNPAGAGVNQPQHF. The gene calls are TRBV30 and TRBJ1-5; possibly TRBD1 for D (5 bases). The CDR3 sequence is 17 residues long. V shed 2 bases and J shed 3 bases, with 20 bases lying between them. The V gene's germline CDR1 is GTSNPN and CDR2 SVGIG (reference sequence).